The next 28 T cell receptor beta chains were all read from a single sample in a study of early T cells in non-severe SARS-CoV-2 infection. TCRdb processed the 5' RACE reads anew with MiXCR; each CDR3 protein has one entry. The table includes some 31,000 distinct CDR3 sequences, approximately 6.2% detected once. Sequenced sample: whole blood. All receptors derive from an adult who was a healthcare worker with PCR-confirmed SARS-CoV-2 infection or an uninfected control (not recorded which).

The chain employs TRBV2 and TRBJ1-5; the match to TRBD1 covers 7 bases. CDR1 is SNHLY and CDR2 is FYNNEI in the germline V gene. The CDR3 runs 15 residues. V gave up 8 bases and J gave up 0 bases; unmatched junction bases: 7. The CDR3 nucleotides read TGTGCCAGCCGAGGAGGGACAGCTAGCAATCAGCCCCAGCATTTT. Translating gives CASRGGTASNQPQHF.

The chain couples TRBV29-1 to TRBJ2-1; D not resolved. Germline assignment: CDR1 SQVTM and CDR2 ANQGSEA. The CDR3 contains 10 residues. The ends were cut back, 4 bases at V and 9 bases at J, with 7 bases in the middle. The DNA for the CDR3 is TGCAGCGTTGTAACTGGTGAGCAGTTCTTC. Protein sequence: CSVVTGEQFF.

This clonotype was counted a few times. The chain employs TRBV4-3 and TRBJ2-7, with 9 bases identical to TRBD2. The CDR3 runs to 15 residues. The germline gives CDR1 LGHNA, CDR2 YSLEER. J was trimmed by 2 bases and V by 3 bases; bases with no gene match: 5. This chain's CDR3 is CASSQLSSGAYEQYV. The CDR3 DNA sequence: TGCGCCAGCAGCCAGCTCTCTAGCGGGGCCTACGAGCAGTACGTC.

This chain links TRBV5-6 with TRBJ2-3, with D possibly TRBD2 on 6 matching bases. V was cut by 1 base and J by 4 bases, with 13 bases left in between. The CDR3 loop spans 15 amino acids. Germline loops: CDR1 SGHDT, CDR2 YYEEEE. CDR3 coding DNA: TGTGCCAGCAGCTTGAAGGCTAGCGTTGCAGATACGCAGTATTTT. Translated, it gives CASSLKASVADTQYF. Full variable domain (missing parts from reference TRBV5-6 and TRBJ2-3): DAGVTQSPTHLIKTRGQQVTLRCSPKSGHDTVSWYQQALGQGPQFIFQYYEEEERQRGNFPDRFSGHQFPNYSSELNVNALLLGDSALYLCASSLKASVADTQYFGPGTRLTVL.

This clonotype was recorded at least ten times. The chain carries TRBV30 and TRBJ2-2; 10 positions agree with TRBD1. J lost 7 bases, V lost 5 bases, and 7 bases had no gene match. This CDR3 comprises 14 residues. Germline V gene lookup returns CDR1 GTSNPN and CDR2 SVGIG (reference sequence). The CDR3, as DNA: TGTGCCTGGGTGGACAGGGGGACGAGCGGGGAGCTGTTTTTT. This translates into CAWVDRGTSGELFF.

This clonotype was observed many times. The CDR3 DNA reads TGCGCCAGCAGCCAAGATTGGGCTAGCGGATCTTACAATGAGCAGTTCTTC. It is translated as CASSQDWASGSYNEQFF. This chain links TRBV4-1 with TRBJ2-1, with 7 bases that match TRBD2. Germline loops: CDR1 MGHRA, CDR2 YSYEKL. This CDR3 contains 17 residues. After removal of 0 bases from V and 4 bases from J, the junction contained 9 bases not matched to a gene.

This clonotype came up many times. The chain carries TRBV11-2 and TRBJ2-7; D not certain. Per germline, CDR1 SGHAT and CDR2 FQNNGV. The CDR3 extends over 13 amino acids. V dropped 5 bases and J dropped 6 bases, with 14 bases sitting between them. The CDR3 DNA reads TGTGCCAGCAGCCCCCTCGGGCCGTTCGAGCAGTACTTC. Its translation: CASSPLGPFEQYF.

Ten or more counts support this clonotype. The gene calls are TRBV20-1 and TRBJ2-1, with 8 positions matching TRBD1. Germline values: CDR1 DFQATT, CDR2 SNEGSKA (reference sequence). The CDR3 runs 12 residues. V was clipped by 4 bases and J by 13 bases; unmatched bases: 9. This CDR3 reads CSATTRDRRQFF. In DNA form, the CDR3 reads TGCAGTGCTACAACACGGGACAGGCGACAGTTCTTC.

At least ten counts were recorded for this clonotype. CDR3 nucleotide sequence: TGTGCCAGCAGCCCGACGGGCGGCAGTACTAATGAAAAACTGTTTTTT. Translated, it gives CASSPTGGSTNEKLFF. The chain links TRBV3-1 to TRBJ1-4; D is ambiguous. V lost 4 bases and J 2 bases, leaving 14 bases between the germline ends. Germline-derived CDR1 and CDR2 are LGHDT and YNNKEL (reference sequence). CDR3 length: 16 residues.

In its sample, this clonotype was seen a few times. V is TRBV6-6 and J is TRBJ2-7, with 8 bases fitting TRBD2. The CDR3 sequence is 12 residues long. The trim removed 4 bases at V and 12 bases at J, leaving 8 bases unmatched. Germline V gene sequence: CDR1 MNHNY, CDR2 SVGAGI (reference sequence). The CDR3 DNA reads as TGTGCCAGCAGTTCTCCGGGACTAGTACTGTACGTC. This gives the protein CASSSPGLVLYV.

This clonotype was recorded a few times. The chain links TRBV28 to TRBJ2-1; 12 bases align to TRBD2. Per the germline V gene, CDR1 is MDHEN and CDR2 is SYDVKM. The ends lost 7 bases at V and 1 base at J; junction bases unmatched: 8. The CDR3 spans 17 residues. CDR3 DNA sequence: TGTGCCAGCATCCAGCTAGCGGGAGGGCCGTCCTACAATGAGCAGTTCTTC. Translation: CASIQLAGGPSYNEQFF.

This clonotype was recorded many times. This chain joins TRBV9 and TRBJ1-2; no definite D call. V gave up 2 bases and J gave up 8 bases, with 7 bases separating them. The CDR3 covers 11 residues. Germline assignment: CDR1 SGDLS and CDR2 YYNGEE. The CDR3 reads CASSVHGGYTF. For the CDR3, the DNA is TGTGCCAGCAGCGTTCACGGGGGCTACACCTTC.

Ten or more counts support this clonotype. The V call is TRBV7-6, the J call TRBJ2-7; D gene uncertain. This CDR3 has 13 residues. CDR1 SGHVS and CDR2 FNYEAQ come from the germline V gene. V was cut by 0 bases and J by 1 base, with 4 bases left in between. The CDR3: CASSLAVSYEQYF. The DNA of the CDR3 is TGTGCCAGCAGCTTAGCGGTGTCCTACGAGCAGTACTTC.

This clonotype has ten or more counts. V is TRBV28 and J is TRBJ2-1, with D perhaps matching TRBD1 (5 bases). The germline V gene has CDR1 MDHEN and CDR2 SYDVKM. Trimming cost V 8 bases and J 4 bases, with 21 bases left between them. The CDR3 covers 16 residues. CDR3 bases: TGTGCCAGCCCTAAATCCAACAGGCCGGAATACAATGAGCAGTTCTTC. Its translation is CASPKSNRPEYNEQFF.

This clonotype was seen many times. The chain combines TRBV11-2 with TRBJ2-7; TRBD2 might be the D (5 bases). CDR1 and CDR2 from the germline V gene are SGHAT and FQNNGV. This CDR3 comprises 11 residues. Trimming left V 5 bases short and J 3 bases short, with 5 bases between. CDR3 region: CASSRDYEQYF. CDR3 nucleotide sequence: TGTGCCAGCAGCCGGGACTACGAGCAGTACTTC.

This clonotype was counted ten times or more. This chain uses TRBV28 with TRBJ2-7, with 12 positions matching TRBD2. Germline assignment: CDR1 MDHEN and CDR2 SYDVKM. The CDR3 runs to 15 residues. The V segment lost 10 bases and the J segment 0 bases; nucleotides outside the gene matches: 7. The CDR3, as DNA: TGTGCCACCATACCGGGACTAGCGGGCTCCTACGAGCAGTACTTC. Translation: CATIPGLAGSYEQYF.

This clonotype was detected many times. This chain joins TRBV27 and TRBJ2-5, with D perhaps being TRBD1 or TRBD2 (7 bases each). The CDR3 totals 16 residues. Trimming removed 5 bases from V and 7 bases from J, with 23 bases in between. CDR1 MNHEY and CDR2 SMNVEV come from the germline V gene (reference sequence). CDR3 amino acids: CASSPRRGEGAVTQYF. The CDR3 DNA is TGTGCCAGCAGTCCCCGCCGGGGGGAGGGGGCAGTGACCCAGTACTTC.

The V and J genes are TRBV7-9 and TRBJ1-1; D is perhaps TRBD1 (5 bases). The CDR3 totals 13 residues. Per germline, CDR1 SEHNR and CDR2 FQNEAQ (reference sequence). V gave up 7 bases and J gave up 11 bases, with 20 bases separating them. CDR3 sequence reads: CASTIEGPGPAFF. The CDR3 region has the DNA TGTGCCAGCACCATAGAGGGGCCTGGGCCGGCTTTCTTT.

This clonotype was detected ten times or more. J is TRBJ1-1 and V is TRBV12-3 or TRBV12-4; unclear D gene. CDR3 size: 13 residues. The germline V and J ends were trimmed by 6 bases and 1 base, with 9 bases remaining between them. CDR3 nucleotides: TGTGCCAGCAGCTCGGTATCGAACACTGAAGCTTTCTTT. Encoded protein: CASSSVSNTEAFF.

The chain employs TRBV11-2 and TRBJ2-1, with 14 nucleotides matching TRBD2. V dropped 5 bases and J dropped 6; count of bases not matched to a gene: 9. This CDR3 contains 17 residues. CDR1 and CDR2 (germline): SGHAT, FQNNGV. The CDR3 spells CASSAPGLAGVGNEQFF. Written as DNA, the CDR3 is TGTGCCAGCAGCGCACCGGGACTAGCGGGAGTGGGCAATGAGCAGTTCTTC.

This clonotype was detected ten times or more. This chain joins TRBV28 and TRBJ2-3, with TRBD1 matching 8 bases. J was trimmed by 5 bases and V by 5 bases; bases with no gene match: 6. Germline V CDR1 and CDR2: MDHEN, SYDVKM. This CDR3 spans 14 amino acids. The chain's CDR3 is CASSVRQGQDTQYF. The CDR3 nucleotides read TGTGCCAGCAGTGTCCGACAGGGGCAAGATACGCAGTATTTT.

This clonotype was recorded many times. The chain couples TRBV29-1 to TRBJ2-1, with 9 bases identical to TRBD2. Trimming took 0 bases from V and 1 from J; bases not matched to a gene: 13. The V gene's germline CDR1 is SQVTM and CDR2 ANQGSEA. The CDR3 spans 19 residues. The CDR3 here is CSVEEIAGAGDPSYNEQFF. CDR3 nucleotide sequence: TGCAGCGTTGAAGAAATAGCGGGAGCAGGGGACCCTTCCTACAATGAGCAGTTCTTC.

This clonotype was detected ten times or more. V usage is TRBV6-2 or TRBV6-3 and J usage is TRBJ2-2, with 8 positions matching TRBD2. From germline, CDR1 is MNHEY and CDR2 SVGEGT. This CDR3 comprises 14 residues. The V gene end was trimmed by 10 bases and the J gene end by 4 bases; junction bases not matched to a gene: 8. CDR3 DNA: TGTGCCACCCGTAGAGCGGGAGTCACCGGGGAGCTGTTTTTT. It encodes CATRRAGVTGELFF.

Ten or more counts support this clonotype. The chain has TRBV25-1 and TRBJ1-2; a possible D gene is TRBD1 (6 bases). V lost 4 bases and J lost 7, with 13 bases in between. Germline CDR1 MGHDK, CDR2 SYGVNS. The CDR3 is 13 residues long. The CDR3: CASSASLGAGYTF. The CDR3 DNA sequence: TGTGCCAGCAGTGCGTCCTTGGGGGCTGGCTACACCTTC.

This clonotype was recorded at least ten times. This sequence joins TRBV4-2 and TRBJ2-1; 11 nucleotides agree with TRBD2. The V gene end was trimmed by 3 bases and the J gene end by 7 bases; junction bases not matched to a gene: 2. CDR3 length equals 14 residues. Germline CDR1 reads LGHNA; CDR2 reads YNFKEQ. Here the CDR3 reads CASSHTSGGNEQFF. CDR3 coding DNA: TGTGCCAGCAGCCACACTAGCGGGGGTAATGAGCAGTTCTTC.

This clonotype occurred many times. V and J are TRBV6-6 and TRBJ2-5; 11 bases agree with TRBD2. The V gene end was trimmed by 4 bases and the J gene end by 5 bases; junction bases not matched to a gene: 6. Germline-derived CDR1 and CDR2 are MNHNY and SVGAGI (reference sequence). The CDR3 totals 15 residues. Here the CDR3 reads CASSSPPSGRETQYF. The CDR3 DNA reads as TGTGCCAGCAGTTCCCCGCCTAGCGGGAGGGAGACCCAGTACTTC.

This clonotype has at least ten counts. The chain carries TRBV7-9 and TRBJ2-5; 10 bases line up with TRBD2. Losses at the gene ends were 2 bases for V and 3 bases for J; bases not matched to a gene: 6. The V gene's germline CDR1 is SEHNR and CDR2 FQNEAQ (reference sequence). This CDR3 is built from 16 residues. DNA of the CDR3: TGTGCCAGCAGCTTACACCGGACTAGCGGTGAAGAGACCCAGTACTTC. Residues: CASSLHRTSGEETQYF.

This clonotype has a count of ten or more. V gene TRBV4-1 combines with J gene TRBJ2-4; 7 bases map to TRBD1. In germline, CDR1 is MGHRA, CDR2 YSYEKL. CDR3 length: 17 amino acids. V trimming: 0 bases; J trimming: 8 bases; junction bases outside the gene matches: 13. This CDR3 is CASSQEGTGALADIQYF. CDR3 bases: TGCGCCAGCAGCCAAGAGGGAACAGGGGCTTTGGCGGACATTCAGTACTTC.